The next 7 T cell receptor beta chains were all read from a single sample in a study of blood T cell repertoires in COVID-19. Produced via immunoSEQ multiplex PCR; TCRdb's table is partial and in-frame only. The data show under 200,000 clones, with around 89% seen just once and 6% held by the top ten. Sequencing input: peripheral blood. These receptors were taken from a man aged 40-55 years with active or convalescent COVID-19.

This sequence joins TRBV29-1 and TRBJ2-5, with a tentative D call TRBD2 (6 bases). The CDR3 consists of 14 residues. Germline V gives CDR1 SQVTM, CDR2 ANQGSEA. Trimming cost V 7 bases and J 4 bases, with 19 bases left between them. Here the CDR3 DNA reads TGCAGCGGACTAGGGGCAGCGATCTTAGAGACCCAGTACTTC. It codes for CSGLGAAILETQYF.

The CDR3 nucleotides read TGCGCCAGCAAAAGCGGGGCGGCCTACAATGAGCAGTTCTTC. Residues: CASKSGAAYNEQFF. The chain links TRBV5-1 to TRBJ2-1; 7 nucleotides match TRBD2. The CDR3 has 14 amino acids. The germline CDR1 and CDR2 sequences are SGHRS and YFSETQ. The ends lost 6 bases at V and 2 bases at J; junction bases unmatched: 5.

The chain joins TRBV5-4 to TRBJ1-1; 7 bases are shared with TRBD1. The CDR3 sequence is 14 residues long. The V gene's germline CDR1 is SGHNT and CDR2 YYREEE (reference sequence). Trimming took 4 bases from V and 2 from J; bases not matched to a gene: 5. The CDR3 sequence: CASSPRQGNTEAFF. CDR3 nucleotides: TGTGCCAGCAGCCCCCGACAGGGTAACACTGAAGCTTTCTTT.

This chain connects TRBV5-4 to TRBJ1-2; tentatively, D is TRBD1 (6 bases). Germline V gene data show CDR1 as SGHNT and CDR2 as YYREEE (reference sequence). Trimming removed 0 bases from V and 1 base from J, with 10 bases in between. This CDR3 is built from 15 residues. This CDR3 is CASSLAGVDNYGYTF. CDR3 DNA: TGTGCCAGCAGCTTGGCAGGGGTGGATAACTATGGCTACACCTTC.

V usage is TRBV5-1 and J usage is TRBJ1-2; 8 nucleotides align to TRBD1. Trimming at V came to 7 bases and at J to 4 bases, leaving 9 bases not matched to a gene. This CDR3 has 14 residues. From germline, CDR1 is SGHRS and CDR2 YFSETQ. The CDR3 sequence is CASSRDRGSYGYTF. The CDR3 DNA sequence: TGCGCCAGCTCCCGCGACAGGGGCAGCTATGGCTACACCTTC.

The chain is built from TRBV5-4 and TRBJ1-5; D unclear. Trimming removed 0 bases from V and 3 bases from J, with 7 bases in between. Germline V gene sequence: CDR1 SGHNT, CDR2 YYREEE (reference sequence). CDR3 length: 14 residues. The CDR3 is CASSLDRDNQPQHF. CDR3 nucleotide sequence: TGTGCCAGCAGCTTGGACAGAGACAATCAGCCCCAGCATTTT.

The chain joins TRBV19 to TRBJ2-5; 7 bases fit TRBD1. The V gene end was trimmed by 6 bases and the J gene end by 1 base; junction bases not matched to a gene: 5. CDR3 size: 14 residues. CDR1 is LNHDA, CDR2 SQIVND, per germline (reference sequence). DNA for the CDR3: TGTGCCAGTAGGAGGAGACAGGGCCAAGAGACCCAGTACTTC. Translated: CASRRRQGQETQYF.